This TCR beta chain is from a study of blood T cell repertoires in COVID-19. Study processing details: Reference gene primer amplification in the assay estimated nucleated cell counts. Some clones are missing from TCRdb's copy, which holds only in-frame ones; the method was immunoSEQ multiplex PCR. The V and J calls and clone size were taken over from that table, and D and trimming were inferred from the DNA. The sample lists 100,000 to 150,000 clones; about four fifths were seen once. The CDR3 loop spans 14 amino acids. The V end was cut by 4 bases, the J end by 6 bases, with 15 bases between. CDR1 is GTSNPN and CDR2 is SVGIG in the germline V gene (reference sequence).

V is TRBV30 and J is TRBJ2-2, with D possibly TRBD2 on 5 matching bases. Input material: peripheral blood. The source is a man in his forties or fifties with active or convalescent COVID-19. The CDR3 spells CAWTPGRRSGELFF. CDR3 in DNA: TGTGCCTGGACCCCCGGCCGGAGGTCCGGGGAGCTGTTTTTT.